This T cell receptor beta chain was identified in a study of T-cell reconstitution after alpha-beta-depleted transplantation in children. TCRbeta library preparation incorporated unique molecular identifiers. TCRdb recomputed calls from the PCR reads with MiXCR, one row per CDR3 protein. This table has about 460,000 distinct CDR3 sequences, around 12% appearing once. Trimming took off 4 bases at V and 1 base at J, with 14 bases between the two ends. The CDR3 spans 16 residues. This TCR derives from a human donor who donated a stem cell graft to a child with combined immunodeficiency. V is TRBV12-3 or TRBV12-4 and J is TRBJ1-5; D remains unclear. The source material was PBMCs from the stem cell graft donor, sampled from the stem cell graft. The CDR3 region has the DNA TGTGCCAGCAGTTACCGTAGAGGGTCCAGCAATCAGCCCCAGCATTTT. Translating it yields CASSYRRGSSNQPQHF.